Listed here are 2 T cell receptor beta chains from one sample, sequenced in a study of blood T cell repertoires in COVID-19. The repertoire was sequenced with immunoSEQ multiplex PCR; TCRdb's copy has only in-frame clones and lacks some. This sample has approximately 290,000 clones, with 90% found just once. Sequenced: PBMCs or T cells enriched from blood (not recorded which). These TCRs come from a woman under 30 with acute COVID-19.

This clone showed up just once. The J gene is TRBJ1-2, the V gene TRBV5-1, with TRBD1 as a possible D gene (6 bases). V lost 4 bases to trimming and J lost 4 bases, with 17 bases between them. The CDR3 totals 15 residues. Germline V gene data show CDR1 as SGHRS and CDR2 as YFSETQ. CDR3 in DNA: TGCGCCAGCAGCAACCACAGGGTTGGGGCCTATGGCTACACCTTC. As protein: CASSNHRVGAYGYTF.

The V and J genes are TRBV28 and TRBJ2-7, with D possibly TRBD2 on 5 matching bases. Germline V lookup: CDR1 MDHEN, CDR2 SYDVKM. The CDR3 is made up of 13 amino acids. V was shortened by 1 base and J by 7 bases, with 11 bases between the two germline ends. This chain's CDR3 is CASSLSPSGEQYF. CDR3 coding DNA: TGTGCCAGCAGTTTATCCCCCTCGGGAGAGCAGTACTTC. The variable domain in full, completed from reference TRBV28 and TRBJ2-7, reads DVKVTQSSRYLVKRTGEKVFLECVQDMDHENMFWYRQDPGLGLRLIYFSYDVKMKEKGDIPEGYSVSREKKERFSLILESASTNQTSMYLCASSLSPSGEQYFGPGTRLTVT.